A selection of T cell receptor beta chains follows, all from one sample in a study of blood T cell repertoires in COVID-19. TCRdb's table, derived via immunoSEQ multiplex PCR, lists solely in-frame clones and lacks some. The sample holds approximately 110,000 clones; approximately 83% are singletons and the top ten take approximately 0.77%. Sequences were obtained from peripheral blood. These receptors were taken from a woman aged 65 to 85 with acute or convalescent COVID-19. The CDR3 runs from the conserved cysteine through the conserved F or W. Fields, in order: D gene, J gene, clone size, V gene, CDR3 DNA, CDR3 protein. A D gene is named only where the DNA matches it firmly. Some rows have no size entry. The others give once, few or many, or a class for an expanded clone.

TRBD1 TRBJ2-2 NA TRBV5-1 TGCGCCAGCAGCTCGGGACAGGCGACCGGGGAGCTGTTTTTT CASSSGQATGELFF
NA TRBJ2-7 NA TRBV7-2 TGTGCCAGCAGCAGATATAATCCGGCGGACGAGCAGTACTTC CASSRYNPADEQYF
NA TRBJ1-4 NA TRBV5-1 TGCGCCAGCAGGTCAGGGTACGGGACTAATGAAAAACTGTTTTTT CASRSGYGTNEKLFF
NA TRBJ1-4 NA TRBV5-1 TGCGCCAGCAGCTTGGTCGGGTTTAATGAAAAACTGTTTTTT CASSLVGFNEKLFF
NA TRBJ1-2 NA TRBV19 TGTGCCAGTAGTCGAGATTTTTCTTCCTATGGCTACACCTTC CASSRDFSSYGYTF
TRBD1 TRBJ1-2 NA TRBV9 TGTGCCAGCAGCCCCCAACCAGGGGGTGGTCGGGGCTACACCTTC CASSPQPGGGRGYTF
TRBD1 TRBJ1-6 NA TRBV30 TGTGCCTGGAGTTTCGGACAGGGAGAGAATTCACCCCTCCACTTT CAWSFGQGENSPLHF
NA TRBJ2-1 NA TRBV13 TGTGCCAGCAAGGGCGGGCGCGACAATGAGCAGTTCTTC CASKGGRDNEQFF
NA TRBJ2-1 NA TRBV7-3 TGTGCCAGCAGCTTAAGCACCGGGATCTACAATGAGCAGTTCTTC CASSLSTGIYNEQFF
NA TRBJ2-7 NA TRBV4-2 TGTGCCAGCCGGGAACCCAATCTGGGCGAGCAGTACTTC CASREPNLGEQYF
NA TRBJ2-3 NA TRBV19 TGTGCCATCGCGGCAGCGGGCACAGATACGCAGTATTTT CAIAAAGTDTQYF
NA TRBJ1-5 NA TRBV19 TGTGCCAGTAGTCTCAGGGAGGATAGCAATCAGCCCCAGCATTTT CASSLREDSNQPQHF
NA TRBJ1-2 NA TRBV9 TGTGCCAGCAGCGTAGAAGGATGGGAGGGCTACACCTTC CASSVEGWEGYTF
TRBD1 TRBJ2-1 NA TRBV9 TGTGCCAGCAGCGTAGAGGGGGCTGCTTTCGATGAGCAGTTCTTC CASSVEGAAFDEQFF
TRBD2 TRBJ2-1 NA TRBV6-2/TRBV6-3 TGTGCCAGCAGCCTTAGCGGGGGATTCTACAATGAGCAGTTCTTC CASSLSGGFYNEQFF
NA TRBJ2-7 NA TRBV24-1 TGTGCCACCCCTTTTAGGGGGATCTACGAGCAGTACTTC CATPFRGIYEQYF
TRBD1 TRBJ1-1 NA TRBV6-5 TGTGCCAGCAGTTCAGGGACAGGATCGAACACTGAAGCTTTCTTT CASSSGTGSNTEAFF
NA TRBJ2-7 NA TRBV5-4 TGTGCCAGCAGACAAGACACTAGCTCCTACGAGCAGTACTTC CASRQDTSSYEQYF
TRBD1 TRBJ2-3 NA TRBV4-1 TGCGCCAGCAGCCGTACGAGACAGGGGAGCACAGATGCGCAGTATTTT CASSRTRQGSTDAQYF
NA TRBJ2-7 NA TRBV6-4 TGTGCCAGCAGTGGGGGATCAGGGGAGCAGTACTTC CASSGGSGEQYF
TRBD1 TRBJ2-7 few TRBV27 TGTGCCAGCAGTTTATCCCAGGGGGCCCCTTACGAGCAGTACTTC CASSLSQGAPYEQYF
NA TRBJ1-5 NA TRBV10-1 TGCGCCAGTTCAACGGGAAGCAATCAGCCCCAGCATTTT CASSTGSNQPQHF
TRBD2 TRBJ2-1 NA TRBV2 TGTGCCAGCAGTCAAGGACTAGCGGGATGGTTGAATGAGCAGTTCTTC CASSQGLAGWLNEQFF